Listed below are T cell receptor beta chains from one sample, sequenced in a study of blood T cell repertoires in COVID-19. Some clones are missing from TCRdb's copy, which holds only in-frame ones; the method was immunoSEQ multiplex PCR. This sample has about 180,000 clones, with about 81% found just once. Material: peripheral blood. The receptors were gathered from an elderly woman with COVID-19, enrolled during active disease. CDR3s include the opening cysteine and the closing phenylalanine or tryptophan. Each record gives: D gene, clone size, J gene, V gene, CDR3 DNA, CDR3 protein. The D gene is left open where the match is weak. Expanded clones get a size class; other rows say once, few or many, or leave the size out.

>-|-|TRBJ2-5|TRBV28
TGTGCCAGCAGTTACACAGGGGCGGGGGAGACCCAGTACTTC
CASSYTGAGETQYF
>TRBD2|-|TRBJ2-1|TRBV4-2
TGTGCCAGCAGCCAAGATGGCTGGGAGGGGATCTACAATGAGCAGTTCTTC
CASSQDGWEGIYNEQFF
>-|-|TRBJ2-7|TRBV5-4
TGTGCCAGCAGGCCGGGACAAAGCTACGAGCAGTACTTC
CASRPGQSYEQYF
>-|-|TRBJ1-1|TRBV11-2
TGTGCCAGCAGCCTGAATGGGAGGGTCACTGAAGCTTTCTTT
CASSLNGRVTEAFF
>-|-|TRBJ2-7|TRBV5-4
TGTGCCAGCAGCTTGGGCAGGGATTACGAGCAGTACTTC
CASSLGRDYEQYF
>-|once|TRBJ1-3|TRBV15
TGTGCCACCAGCAGAGATTGGGAGACTTTCTCTGGAAACACCATATATTTT
CATSRDWETFSGNTIYF
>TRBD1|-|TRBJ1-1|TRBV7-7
TGTGCCCGATTAGGGACAGGGGTCCTAAGATTCACTGAAGCTTTCTTT
CARLGTGVLRFTEAFF
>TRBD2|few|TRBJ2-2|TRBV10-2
TGCGCCAGCAGTGAGCAACTAGCGGGCACCGGGGAGCTGTTTTTT
CASSEQLAGTGELFF
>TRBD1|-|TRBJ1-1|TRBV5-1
TGCGCCAGCAGCATTCTTGGGACAGGAGATATGAACACTGAAGCTTTCTTT
CASSILGTGDMNTEAFF
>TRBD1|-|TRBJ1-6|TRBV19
TGTGCCAGTAGTATAGCGGGACAGGGGTCACCCCTCCACTTT
CASSIAGQGSPLHF
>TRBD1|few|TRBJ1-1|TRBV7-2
TGTGCCAGCAGCCGGGACAGGAACACTGAAGCTTTCTTT
CASSRDRNTEAFF
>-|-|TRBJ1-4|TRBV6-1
TGTGCCAGCAGTGAGCTAACCCGGGGGGGAAGGGGAGGAACTAATGAAAAACTGTTTTTT
CASSELTRGGRGGTNEKLFF
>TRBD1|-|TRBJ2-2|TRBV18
TGTGCCAGCTCACCCGGGACAGGGCGCGGGGAGCTGTTTTTT
CASSPGTGRGELFF
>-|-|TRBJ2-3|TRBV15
TGTGCCACCAGCAGGACATGGGGGGGCGGGGCAGATACGCAGTATTTT
CATSRTWGGGADTQYF
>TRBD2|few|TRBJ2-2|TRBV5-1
TGCGCCAGCAGCTTGGCGGTAATTAGCGGGGCCACCGGGGAGCTGTTTTTT
CASSLAVISGATGELFF
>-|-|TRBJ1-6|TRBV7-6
TGTGCCAGCAGCCTAGCAGCGGGCACGAATTCACCCCTCCACTTT
CASSLAAGTNSPLHF
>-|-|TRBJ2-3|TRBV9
TGTGCCAGCAGCGTAGAACAGGGACGAACAGATACGCAGTATTTT
CASSVEQGRTDTQYF
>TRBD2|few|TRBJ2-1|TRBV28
TGTGCCAGCAGTCGCCGTTCGGGAGGGACCCACAATGAGCAGTTCTTC
CASSRRSGGTHNEQFF
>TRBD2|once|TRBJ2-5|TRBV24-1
TGTGCCACCAGTGACGCTGGACTAGCGGGGGGAGAGACCCAGTACTTC
CATSDAGLAGGETQYF
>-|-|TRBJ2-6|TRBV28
TGTGCCAGCAGCCATCGACATCTCTCTGGGGCCAACGTCCTGACTTTC
CASSHRHLSGANVLTF
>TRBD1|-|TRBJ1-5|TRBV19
TGTGCCAGTAGTATAATCTTCGGCGGGACAGGTAATCAGCCCCAGCATTTT
CASSIIFGGTGNQPQHF
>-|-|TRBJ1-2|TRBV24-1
TGTGCCACGCAGGGGCTTGCTAACTATGGCTACACCTTC
CATQGLANYGYTF
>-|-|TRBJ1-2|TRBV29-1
TGCAGCGTTGACAGGGCAAACTATGGCTACACCTTC
CSVDRANYGYTF
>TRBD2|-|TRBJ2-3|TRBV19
TGTGCCAGTAGTCAGACTAGCGGGATCACAGATACGCAGTATTTT
CASSQTSGITDTQYF
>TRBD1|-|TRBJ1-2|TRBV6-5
TGTGCCAGCTACAGGGGCAACTATGGCTACACCTTC
CASYRGNYGYTF
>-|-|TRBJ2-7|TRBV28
TGTGCCAGCAGTTCAACCGGGACTGATGCCTACGAGCAGTACTTC
CASSSTGTDAYEQYF
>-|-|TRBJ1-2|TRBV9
TGTGCCAGCAGCCCCCGTAGCCCTGAGGGGGCTAACTATGGCTACACCTTC
CASSPRSPEGANYGYTF
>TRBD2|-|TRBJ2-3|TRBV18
TGTGCCAGCTCACCGACTAGCGGGGGGACTGGAGATACGCAGTATTTT
CASSPTSGGTGDTQYF
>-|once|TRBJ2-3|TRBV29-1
TGCAGCGTTGCCTACAGGGACGAGGGCACAGATACGCAGTATTTT
CSVAYRDEGTDTQYF
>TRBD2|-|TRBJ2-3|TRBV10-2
TGCGCCACCAAGACTAGCGGGAGTGCAGATACGCAGTATTTT
CATKTSGSADTQYF
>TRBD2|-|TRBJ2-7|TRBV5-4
TGTGCCAGCAGCAAGGGGCCGGGACTAGCGGGGGGGTACGAGCAGTACTTC
CASSKGPGLAGGYEQYF
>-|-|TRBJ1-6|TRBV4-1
TGCGCCAGCAGCCATCCAGGGTCAGGTTCACCCCTCCACTTT
CASSHPGSGSPLHF
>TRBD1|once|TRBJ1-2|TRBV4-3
TGCGCCAGCAGCCAACACGGGACAGGGCAGAACTATGGCTACACCTTC
CASSQHGTGQNYGYTF
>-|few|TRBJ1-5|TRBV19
TGTGCCAGTAGTTACGGGACAAGGGAGAGTCAGCCCCAGCATTTT
CASSYGTRESQPQHF
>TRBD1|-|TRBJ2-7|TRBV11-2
TGTGCCAGCAGACTACACGGGACAGGGGCCTACGAGCAGTACTTC
CASRLHGTGAYEQYF
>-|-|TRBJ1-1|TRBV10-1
TGCGCCAGCAGTGAGGGCGGGGGCGGTGAAGCTTTCTTT
CASSEGGGGEAFF
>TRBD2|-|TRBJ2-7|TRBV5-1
TGCGCCAGCAGCTTGGAGTCGCTGTCTAGCGGGTACTCCTACGAGCAGTACTTC
CASSLESLSSGYSYEQYF
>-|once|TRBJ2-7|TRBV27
TGTGCCAGCAGCGACCCGGGGTACGAGCAGTACTTC
CASSDPGYEQYF
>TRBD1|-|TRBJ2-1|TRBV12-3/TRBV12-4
TGTGCCAGCAGTGCTCCCGGGACAGGGCAGTTCTTC
CASSAPGTGQFF
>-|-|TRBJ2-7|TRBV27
TGTGCCAGCAGTTTCGGTCTACCCTACGAGCAGTACTTC
CASSFGLPYEQYF
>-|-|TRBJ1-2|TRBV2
TGTGCCAGCAGTGTTCGGTATGGCTACACCTTC
CASSVRYGYTF
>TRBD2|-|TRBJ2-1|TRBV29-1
TGCAGCGTTGCGCCTAGCGGGAGCAATGAGCAGTTCTTC
CSVAPSGSNEQFF
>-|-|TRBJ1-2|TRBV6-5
TGTGCCAGCAGTTACTCTGGACAACTCGCTAACTATGGCTACACCTTC
CASSYSGQLANYGYTF
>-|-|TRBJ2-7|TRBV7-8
TGTGCCAGCAGCCCCCTACTTTCCGAGCAGTACTTC
CASSPLLSEQYF
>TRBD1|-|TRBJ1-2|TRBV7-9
TGTGCCAGCAGCTTAGTGGGACAGGGGGCAAACTATGGCTACACCTTC
CASSLVGQGANYGYTF
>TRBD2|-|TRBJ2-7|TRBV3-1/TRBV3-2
TGTGCCAGCAGCCAGACCCTCGAGAGATTCGGCGGGAGGCCCTACGAGCAGTACTTC
CASSQTLERFGGRPYEQYF
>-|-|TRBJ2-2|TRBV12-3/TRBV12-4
TGTGCCAGCAGTTCTCAGGGAGGGGAGCTGTTTTTT
CASSSQGGELFF
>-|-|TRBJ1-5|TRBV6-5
TGTGCCAGCAGTACCCACAGTAGCAATCAGCCCCAGCATTTT
CASSTHSSNQPQHF
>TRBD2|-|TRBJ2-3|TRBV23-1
TGCGCCAGCAGTCCCCCCTCCAACCTGGGTAGCGGGAAAACAGATACGCAGTATTTT
CASSPPSNLGSGKTDTQYF
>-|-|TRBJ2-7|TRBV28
TGTGCCAGCAGTTTGTTAGTGTCCTACGAGCAGTACTTC
CASSLLVSYEQYF
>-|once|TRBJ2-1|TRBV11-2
TGTGCCAGCAGCCGCGATACAGATTCCTACAATGAGCAGTTCTTC
CASSRDTDSYNEQFF
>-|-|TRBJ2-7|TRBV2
TGTGCCAGCAGTGGAGACTCCTACGAGCAGTACTTC
CASSGDSYEQYF
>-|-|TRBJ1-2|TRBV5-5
TGTGCCAGCAGCTTGGCCGGTCGACAGATGGGGGGCTACACCTTC
CASSLAGRQMGGYTF
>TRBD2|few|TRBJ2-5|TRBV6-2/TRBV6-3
TGTGCCAGCAGTTTCGCGGGGGTGGAGACCCAGTACTTC
CASSFAGVETQYF
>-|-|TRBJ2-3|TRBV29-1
TGCAGCGTTGAAGCGGTCATGGGCCCAGATACGCAGTATTTT
CSVEAVMGPDTQYF
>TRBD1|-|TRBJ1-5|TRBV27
TGTGCCAGCAGTTTATCGGGGACAGGGCTAAATCAGCCCCAGCATTTT
CASSLSGTGLNQPQHF
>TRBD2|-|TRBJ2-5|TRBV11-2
TGTGCCAGCAGCTTAGATGGCGGGGGGGCCATATTTTTAGAGACCCAGTACTTC
CASSLDGGGAIFLETQYF
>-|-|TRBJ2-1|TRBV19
TGTGCCAGTAGTAAAGGGGTGCGGTCCTACAATGAGCAGTTCTTC
CASSKGVRSYNEQFF
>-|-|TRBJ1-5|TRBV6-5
TGTGCCAGCAGTTCTTCACCAGGGTTCGGCAATCAGCCCCAGCATTTT
CASSSSPGFGNQPQHF